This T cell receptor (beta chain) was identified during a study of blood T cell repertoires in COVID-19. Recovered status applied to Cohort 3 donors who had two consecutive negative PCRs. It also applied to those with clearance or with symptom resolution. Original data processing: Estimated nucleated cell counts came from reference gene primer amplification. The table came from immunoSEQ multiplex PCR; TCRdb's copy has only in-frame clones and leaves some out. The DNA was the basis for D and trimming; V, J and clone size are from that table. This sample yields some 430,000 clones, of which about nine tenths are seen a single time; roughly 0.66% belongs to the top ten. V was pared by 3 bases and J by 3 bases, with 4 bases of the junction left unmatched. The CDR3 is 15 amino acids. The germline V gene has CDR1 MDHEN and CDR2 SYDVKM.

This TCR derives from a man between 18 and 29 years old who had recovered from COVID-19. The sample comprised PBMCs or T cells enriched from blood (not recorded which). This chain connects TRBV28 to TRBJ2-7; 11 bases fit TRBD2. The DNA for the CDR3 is TGTGCCAGCAGTTTCCAGGGACTAGCGGACTACGAGCAGTACTTC. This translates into CASSFQGLADYEQYF.